This T cell receptor (beta chain) is from a study of shared clonotypes between healthy human individuals. Germline V gene sequence: CDR1 SEHNR, CDR2 FQNEAQ (reference sequence). J lost 6 bases, V lost 3 bases, and 3 bases had no gene match. The CDR3 sequence is 15 residues long. A note on this clone: No antigen is known for it.

Recent vaccinations or acute infections were absent in the healthy HIV-negative adult donors. The method was immunoSEQ multiplex PCR; TCRdb's version includes in-frame clones alone and lacks a portion of them. Here the sample spans over a million clones, roughly 96% being singletons. Regarding the study as a whole: Shared across several donors were 4% to 6% of the naive CD4 clonotypes.

Material: naive CD4+ T cells sorted from blood. As to subset: CD45RA+ positively selected. This clonotype was obtained from a man under 40 in good health. The rearrangement joins TRBV7-9 to TRBJ2-7; 15 nucleotides match TRBD2. CDR3 sequence (DNA): TGTGCCAGCAGCTTTCCGGGACTAGCGGGAGGCGAGCAGTACTTC. This sequence encodes CASSFPGLAGGEQYF.